The clone carrying this T cell receptor beta chain has more than one count but fewer than ten. Its antigen remains unknown. The sorted Tregs were CD4+CD25+CD127-/low cells. Study-level findings and limits: The larger-cohort validation was restricted to a single TCR beta V-J rearrangement rather than whole repertoires.

The germline CDR1 and CDR2 sequences are MNHNY and SVGAGI (reference sequence). CDR3 length equals 13 residues. V lost 3 bases to trimming and J lost 7 bases, with 13 bases between them. TCRdb reprocessed the 5' RACE reads with MiXCR, giving one entry per CDR3 protein. The sample contains 30,000 or so distinct CDR3 sequences, 20% to 30% of which appear only once. This clonotype was sampled from a female donor with breast cancer. Sample: tumor-infiltrating Tregs sorted from the breast tumor. The chain employs TRBV6-6 and TRBJ2-7, with D maybe TRBD2 (5 bases). The CDR3 protein is CASSYGERGEQYF. Here the CDR3 DNA reads TGTGCCAGCAGTTATGGGGAGCGCGGGGAGCAGTACTTC.